The 21 T cell receptor beta chains below were found in one sample sequenced in a study of T cell repertoires in breast cancer. Paired alpha-beta TCRs of CD8+ T cells were analyzed by expanded emulsion RT-PCR. During the second nested PCR, blocking oligonucleotides suppressed genes that were not paired. TCRdb analysed the emulsion pairing reads with MiXCR anew, one entry per CDR3 protein. Altogether some 37,000 distinct CDR3 sequences are present, 45% to 50% being singletons, with the ten largest covering less than 70%. The sample comprised CD8+ T cells. Receptors originate from a pool of human donors with breast cancer or a healthy control (not recorded which).

The V and J genes are TRBV5-1 and TRBJ2-5; 11 bases match TRBD2. Germline CDR1 and CDR2: SGHRS and YFSETQ. The CDR3 length is 15 residues. The ends lost 0 bases at V and 4 bases at J; junction bases unmatched: 2. The DNA for the CDR3 is TGCGCCAGCAGCTTGGCCGGGACTAGCGGAGAGACCCAGTACTTC. As protein: CASSLAGTSGETQYF.

A remark on this clonotype: A read error may explain this, as a much larger clone is one base away. The rearrangement links TRBV15 to TRBJ2-1; D unclear. Germline V lookup: CDR1 LNHNV, CDR2 YYDKDF (reference sequence). The CDR3 totals 15 residues. V lost 0 bases to trimming and J lost 9 bases, with 15 bases between them. This CDR3 is CATSRDPAGWGEQFF. The CDR3 bases are TGTGCCACCAGCAGAGATCCTGCTGGATGGGGTGAGCAGTTCTTC.

This clonotype was detected only a few times. This rearrangement joins TRBV7-2 to TRBJ2-7; D is perhaps TRBD1 (6 bases). This CDR3 is built from 16 residues. V dropped 4 bases and J dropped 2 bases, with 18 bases sitting between them. Germline V CDR1 and CDR2: SGHTA, FQGNSA. The CDR3 loop reads CASSSSLLQGAYEQYF. The CDR3 DNA follows: TGTGCCAGCAGCTCAAGCCTCTTACAGGGAGCCTACGAGCAGTACTTC.

V gene TRBV5-1 combines with J gene TRBJ1-4; D is possibly TRBD1 (5 bases). Trimming took off 0 bases at V and 0 bases at J, with 9 bases between the two ends. This CDR3 spans 16 amino acids. In germline, CDR1 is SGHRS, CDR2 YFSETQ. Here the CDR3 reads CASSLEGIATNEKLFF. In nucleotides, the CDR3 is TGCGCCAGCAGCTTGGAGGGGATTGCAACTAATGAAAAACTGTTTTTT.

This clonotype has only one observation. The genes are TRBV20-1 and TRBJ1-5; D may be TRBD1 (6 bases). V was clipped by 6 bases and J by 3 bases, with 12 bases between them. CDR1 is DFQATT and CDR2 is SNEGSKA in the germline V gene (reference sequence). CDR3 size: 13 residues. The CDR3 DNA sequence: TGCAGTGCCAACGGACAGAACAATCAGCCCCAGCATTTT. This encodes CSANGQNNQPQHF.

Ten or more counts support this clonotype. The chain couples TRBV20-1 to TRBJ1-1; TRBD1 is a possible D gene (6 bases). Germline CDR1 is DFQATT and CDR2 is SNEGSKA (reference sequence). This CDR3 is built from 12 residues. V lost 5 bases, J lost 4 bases, and 11 bases lay in between. The CDR3 coding sequence is TGCAGTGCTTTTGGACAGCCCACTGAAGCTTTCTTT. Amino acid sequence: CSAFGQPTEAFF.

The chain combines TRBV3-1 with TRBJ2-7; D gene ambiguous. V lost 1 base and J 3 bases, leaving 13 bases between the germline ends. Germline V gene data show CDR1 as LGHDT and CDR2 as YNNKEL (reference sequence). The CDR3 spans 15 residues. The CDR3 sequence: CASSQAPEARYEQYF. The DNA for the CDR3 is TGTGCCAGCAGCCAAGCGCCAGAAGCTCGCTACGAGCAGTACTTC.

The chain links TRBV7-3 to TRBJ1-2; no firm D call. V lost 2 bases and J lost 2, with 9 bases in between. Germline-derived CDR1 and CDR2 are SGHTA and FQGTGA. This CDR3 comprises 14 residues. DNA of the CDR3: TGTGCCAGCAGCTTACGACCAGCGAACTATGGCTACACCTTC. Protein product: CASSLRPANYGYTF.

The gene calls are TRBV7-7 and TRBJ2-5; D unclear. This CDR3 is 13 amino acids long. V was pared by 3 bases and J by 4 bases, with 9 bases between. Germline values: CDR1 SSHAT, CDR2 FNYEAQ (reference sequence). The CDR3 is CASSFTSRETQYF. The CDR3 nucleotides are TGTGCCAGCAGCTTTACATCCCGAGAGACCCAGTACTTC. The variable domain in full, with the rest retrieved from reference TRBV7-7 and TRBJ2-5, is GAGVSQSPRYKVTKRGQDVTLRCDPISSHATLYWYQQALGQGPEFLTYFNYEAQPDKSGLPSDRFSAERPEGSISTLTIQRTEQRDSAMYRCASSFTSRETQYFGPGTRLLVL.

As regards this clonotype: This clone may be a read error of a much larger clone one base away. The V call is TRBV6-1, the J call TRBJ2-1, with D uncertain. Germline CDR1 and CDR2: MNHNS and SASEGT. V was shortened by 6 bases and J by 5 bases, with 11 bases between the two germline ends. The CDR3 length is 13 residues. CDR3 nucleotides: TGTGCCAGCAGACTAACTCTGAACAATGAGCAGTTCTTC. Its translation: CASRLTLNNEQFF.

This chain uses TRBV27 with TRBJ2-1; possibly TRBD1 or TRBD2 for D (6 bases each). CDR1 and CDR2 from the germline V gene are MNHEY and SMNVEV (reference sequence). Trimming removed 7 bases from V and 1 base from J, with 14 bases in between. CDR3 size: 15 residues. CDR3 residues: CASTGGRISYNEQFF. CDR3 in DNA: TGTGCCAGCACCGGGGGCCGAATATCCTACAATGAGCAGTTCTTC.

This clonotype was counted ten times or more. This chain uses TRBV14 with TRBJ2-1; no reliable D call. This CDR3 is built from 13 residues. Germline CDR1 and CDR2: SGHDN and FVKESK. With 6 bases removed from V and 1 base from J, the gap between germline ends came to 7 bases. CDR3 in DNA: TGTGCCAGCAGTCAGGATTCCTACAATGAGCAGTTCTTC. Translating gives CASSQDSYNEQFF.

This sequence joins TRBV18 and TRBJ1-1; maybe TRBD1 (6 bases). Trimming removed 5 bases from V and 4 bases from J, with 11 bases in between. Germline V gene lookup returns CDR1 KGHSH and CDR2 LQKENI. There are 13 residues in the CDR3. CDR3 sequence (DNA): TGTGCCAGCTCAGAAGGGGGACGCACTGAAGCTTTCTTT. Translation: CASSEGGRTEAFF.

In this sample, this clonotype turned up a few times. This chain uses TRBV28 with TRBJ1-1, with D uncertain. The CDR3 has 13 residues. With 4 bases removed from V and 8 bases from J, the gap between germline ends came to 14 bases. Per germline, CDR1 MDHEN and CDR2 SYDVKM. The CDR3 spells CASSSRLYREAFF. The CDR3 DNA is TGTGCCAGCAGTTCTAGACTTTACCGCGAAGCTTTCTTT.

The chain joins TRBV5-1 to TRBJ2-3; 12 nucleotides agree with TRBD2. This CDR3 is built from 21 residues. V was clipped by 0 bases and J by 3 bases; unmatched bases: 17. Germline lookup yields CDR1 SGHRS and CDR2 YFSETQ. Here the CDR3 DNA reads TGCGCCAGCAGCTTGGGCAGGGGGCTGAGCTCTAGCGGGAGGGCAACAGATACGCAGTATTTT. Translation: CASSLGRGLSSSGRATDTQYF.

This clonotype has just a few counts. The V and J genes are TRBV6-1 and TRBJ1-5; the D is unclear. Germline CDR1 MNHNS, CDR2 SASEGT. V was cut by 5 bases and J by 1 base, with 15 bases left in between. The CDR3 covers 16 residues. CDR3 sequence (DNA): TGTGCCAGCAGTTCCCTGGGAGGGAAGAGCAATCAGCCCCAGCATTTT. This sequence encodes CASSSLGGKSNQPQHF.

This clonotype was observed a handful of times. CDR3 in amino acids: CASSFHPAGSYNEQFF. The DNA of the CDR3 is TGTGCCAGCAGTTTTCATCCAGCGGGGTCCTACAATGAGCAGTTCTTC. The rearrangement uses TRBV6-1 and TRBJ2-1; 7 bases match TRBD2. The CDR3 covers 16 residues. CDR1 and CDR2 (germline): MNHNS, SASEGT. With 5 bases clipped from V and 1 base from J, the junction kept 8 bases outside the gene matches.

This clonotype appeared a few times. The V and J genes are TRBV6-1 and TRBJ2-2, with no clear D. The CDR3 totals 12 residues. Germline CDR1 and CDR2: MNHNS and SASEGT. Trimming took 8 bases from V and 8 from J, leaving 12 bases between them. For the CDR3, the DNA is TGTGCCAGCTGGTGGGAAACTGGGGAGCTGTTTTTT. Protein: CASWWETGELFF.

This clonotype is a singleton in its sample. The J gene is TRBJ2-3, the V gene TRBV4-1; 9 nucleotides agree with TRBD2. The CDR3 is 16 residues long. After removal of 5 bases from V and 2 bases from J, the junction contained 8 bases not matched to a gene. CDR1 is MGHRA, CDR2 YSYEKL, per germline. CDR3 loop: CASSSTTSGPTDTQYF. The CDR3 DNA follows: TGCGCCAGCAGCTCAACGACTAGCGGCCCCACAGATACGCAGTATTTT.

In the case of this clonotype: The junction does not match germline at one end; this may be a read error. The rearrangement uses TRBV20-1 and TRBJ1-1, with a weak D call TRBD1 (6 bases). The CDR3 runs to 15 residues. Germline loops: CDR1 DFQATT, CDR2 SNEGSKA (reference sequence). The CDR3 spells CSAREGYRVNTETFF. In DNA, the CDR3 is TGCAGTGCTAGAGAAGGATACAGGGTGAACACTGAAACTTTCTTT.

The gene calls are TRBV27 and TRBJ2-2, with TRBD1 identical over 7 bases. The length of the CDR3 is 16 residues. Per germline, CDR1 MNHEY and CDR2 SMNVEV (reference sequence). J was trimmed by 6 bases and V by 4 bases; bases with no gene match: 11. CDR3 residues: CASSSVGPDRAGELFF. In DNA form, the CDR3 reads TGTGCCAGCAGTTCAGTGGGGCCTGACAGGGCCGGGGAGCTGTTTTTT.